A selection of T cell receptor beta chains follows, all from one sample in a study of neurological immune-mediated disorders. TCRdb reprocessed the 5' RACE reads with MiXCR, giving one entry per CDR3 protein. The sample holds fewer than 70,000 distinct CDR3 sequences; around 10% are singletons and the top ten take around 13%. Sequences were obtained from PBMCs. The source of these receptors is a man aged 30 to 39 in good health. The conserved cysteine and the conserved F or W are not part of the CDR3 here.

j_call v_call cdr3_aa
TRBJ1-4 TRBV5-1 ASSSDTTNEKLF
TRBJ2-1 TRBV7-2 ASSFRGPYNEQF
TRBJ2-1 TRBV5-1 ASSIGPNEQF
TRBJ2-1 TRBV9 ASSDNVREVASHEQF
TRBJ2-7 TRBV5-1 ASSFGQGVTYEQY
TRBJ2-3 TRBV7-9 ASSPPLGAPRTDTQY
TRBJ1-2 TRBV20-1 SAGTGFYGYT
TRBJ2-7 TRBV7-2 ASSPVAGGNYEQY
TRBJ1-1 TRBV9 ASSPGTENTEAF
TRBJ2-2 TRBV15 ATSRVDRNTGELF
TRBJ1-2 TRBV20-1 SASNGAPNGYT
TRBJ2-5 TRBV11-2 ASSPVRETQY
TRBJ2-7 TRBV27 ASSLTGGPGGEQY
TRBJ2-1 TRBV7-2 ASSLVSLASNNEQF
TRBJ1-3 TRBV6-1 ASSDGVSGNTIY
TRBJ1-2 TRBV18 ASSPPGQPYGYT
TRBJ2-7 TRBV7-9 ASTAGGAYEQY
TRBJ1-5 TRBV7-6 ASGPAQNQPQH
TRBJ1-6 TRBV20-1 SASTGTRNSPLH
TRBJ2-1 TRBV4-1 ASSPRSSRLSYNEQF
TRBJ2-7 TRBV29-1 SAQLADTYEQY
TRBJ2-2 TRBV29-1 SFHRDRGALELF
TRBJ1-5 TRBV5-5 ASSPAGTGSNQPQH
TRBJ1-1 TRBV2 ASKTSGGEAF
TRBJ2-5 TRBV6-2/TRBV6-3 ASRHLVGEETQY
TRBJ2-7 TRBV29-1 SVTRDRAPEQY
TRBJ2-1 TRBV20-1 SAKGAESSYNEQF
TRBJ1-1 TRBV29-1 SVVGEMNTEAF
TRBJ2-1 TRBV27 ASSTAYNEQF
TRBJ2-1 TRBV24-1 ATSDQLAGGTSYNEQF
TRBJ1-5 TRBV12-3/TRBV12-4 ASSPGRDH
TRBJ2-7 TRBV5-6 ASSLGLAGPYEQY
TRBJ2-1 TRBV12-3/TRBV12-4 ASSSGLIDNEQF
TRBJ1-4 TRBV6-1 ATTRQGDNEKLF
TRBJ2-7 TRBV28 ASSPDRMNEQY
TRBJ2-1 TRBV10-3 AITNGVAEGNEQF
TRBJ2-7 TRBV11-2 ASSEGLGSWYEQY
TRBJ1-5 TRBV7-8 ASSLATGIGVFSNQPQH
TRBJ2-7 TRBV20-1 SASQGTEQY
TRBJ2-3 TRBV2 ASRRGTSGRTDTQY
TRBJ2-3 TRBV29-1 SVEFGNTQY
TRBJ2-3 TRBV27 ASSLPRGSRGTDTQY
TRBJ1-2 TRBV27 ASSLRRYYGYT
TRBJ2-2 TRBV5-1 ASSSGGSVELF
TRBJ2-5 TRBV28 ASSFRAMGETQY
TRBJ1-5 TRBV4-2 ASSQEDRGDQPQH
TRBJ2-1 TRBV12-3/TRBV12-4 SSTIWAERNEQF
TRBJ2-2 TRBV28 ASSLAEAQSAGELF